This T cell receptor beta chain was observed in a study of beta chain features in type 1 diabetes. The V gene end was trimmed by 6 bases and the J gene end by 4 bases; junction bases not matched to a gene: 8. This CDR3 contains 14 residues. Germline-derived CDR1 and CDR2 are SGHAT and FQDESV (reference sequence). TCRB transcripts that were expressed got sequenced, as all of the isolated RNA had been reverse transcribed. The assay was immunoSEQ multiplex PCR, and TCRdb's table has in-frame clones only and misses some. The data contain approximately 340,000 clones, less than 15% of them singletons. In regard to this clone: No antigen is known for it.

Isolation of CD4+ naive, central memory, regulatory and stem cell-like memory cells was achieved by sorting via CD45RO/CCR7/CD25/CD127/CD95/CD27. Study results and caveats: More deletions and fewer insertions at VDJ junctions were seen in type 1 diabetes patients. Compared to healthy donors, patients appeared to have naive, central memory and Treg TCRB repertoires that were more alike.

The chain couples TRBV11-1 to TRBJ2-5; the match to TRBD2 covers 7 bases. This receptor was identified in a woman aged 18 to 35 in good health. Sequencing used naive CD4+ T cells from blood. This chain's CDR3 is CASSPRTSAETQYF. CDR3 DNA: TGTGCCAGCAGTCCCCGGACTAGTGCAGAGACCCAGTACTTC.